The TCR beta chain described here comes from a study of T cell responses to AZD1222 COVID-19 vaccine. Study outcomes and limitations: The donor cohort was predominantly white British with a female majority, and clonal diversity may have been underestimated. When two AZD1222 doses had been given, Spike-specific TCR breadth and depth rose. Vaccine-associated CD4 TCRs ranged over spike, dominating at 160-218 and 743-854.

A note on this clone: Its target is not known.

Profiling relied on immunoSEQ multiplex PCR, and the TCRdb table lists in-frame clones only, not all of them. Of about 170,000 clones listed, roughly 92% are singletons. Germline V gene sequence: CDR1 MGHRA, CDR2 YSYEKL. This CDR3 region has 16 residues. V was pared by 0 bases and J by 0 bases, with 12 bases between. Material: peripheral blood, obtained on day 0 of AZD1222 vaccination. This chain uses TRBV4-1 with TRBJ2-7; D is possibly TRBD2 (5 bases). This clonotype was obtained from an adult in good health. The CDR3 DNA is TGCGCCAGCAGCCAAGAATCGGAGGTGAGCTCCTACGAGCAGTACTTC. Its translation: CASSQESEVSSYEQYF.